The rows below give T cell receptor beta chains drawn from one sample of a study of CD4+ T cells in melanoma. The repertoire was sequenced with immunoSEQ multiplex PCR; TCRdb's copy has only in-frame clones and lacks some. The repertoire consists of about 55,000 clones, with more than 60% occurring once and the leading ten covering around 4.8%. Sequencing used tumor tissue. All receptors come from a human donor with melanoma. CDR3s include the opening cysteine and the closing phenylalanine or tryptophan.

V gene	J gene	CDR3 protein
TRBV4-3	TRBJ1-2	CASSQYRGYGYTF
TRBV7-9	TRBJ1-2	CASSRDGTNYGYTF
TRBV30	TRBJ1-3	CAWRDRESSGNTIYF
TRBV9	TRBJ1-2	CASSRVYGYTF
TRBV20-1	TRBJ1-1	CSSGQGEAFF
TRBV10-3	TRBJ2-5	CAISARLAGGVETQYF
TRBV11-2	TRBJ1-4	CASSLVPVAEKLFF
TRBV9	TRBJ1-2	CASSRTDTSYGYTF
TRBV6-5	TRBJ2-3	CASRPLAGGGDTQYF
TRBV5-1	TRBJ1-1	CASSFPGDTTEAFF
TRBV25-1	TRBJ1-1	CASSERGIRNTEAFF
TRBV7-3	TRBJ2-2	CASSLSPTTGELFF
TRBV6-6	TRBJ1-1	CASSQGATEAFF
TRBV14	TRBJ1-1	CASSEDFTEAFF
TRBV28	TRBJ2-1	CASSELAATSYNEQFF
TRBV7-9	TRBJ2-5	CASSRREETQYF
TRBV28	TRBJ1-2	CASKLQGARGYTF
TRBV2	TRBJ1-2	CASSITGGSYGYTF
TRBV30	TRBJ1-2	CAWSPLYSYGYTF
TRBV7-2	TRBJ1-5	CASSRQAYSNQPQHF
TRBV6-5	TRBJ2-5	CASSHSGGPGETQYF
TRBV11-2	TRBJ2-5	CASSLGAARDGQETQYF
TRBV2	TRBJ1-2	CASSEPRTLNYGYTF
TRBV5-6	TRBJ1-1	CASSSGLEAFF
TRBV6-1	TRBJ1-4	CASSEGASWGARREKLFF
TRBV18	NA	CASSPRGQGKYEQYF
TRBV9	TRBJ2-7	CASSQGEAYEQYF
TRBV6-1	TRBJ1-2	CASSEGESYGYTF